These 8 T cell receptor beta chains originate from one sample sequenced in a study of blood T cell repertoires in COVID-19. The method was immunoSEQ multiplex PCR; TCRdb's version includes in-frame clones alone and lacks a portion of them. The sample includes over 85,000 clones, about 88% seen only once; the top ten take about 3%. Sequences were obtained from peripheral blood. All receptors come from a middle-aged man with active or convalescent COVID-19.

The chain links TRBV19 to TRBJ1-5; 12 nucleotides agree with TRBD1. V lost 7 bases and J lost 6; bases outside the gene matches: 7. The CDR3 is 15 residues long. Germline values: CDR1 LNHDA, CDR2 SQIVND (reference sequence). The CDR3 spells CASTAGTGGTQPQHF. CDR3 coding DNA: TGTGCCAGTACTGCCGGGACAGGGGGCACTCAGCCCCAGCATTTT.

The chain links TRBV6-5 to TRBJ1-1, with D possibly TRBD1 on 5 matching bases. This CDR3 contains 13 residues. Germline-derived CDR1 and CDR2 are MNHEY and SVGAGI. With 7 bases removed from V and 0 bases from J, the gap between germline ends came to 9 bases. CDR3 bases: TGTGCCAGCAACCCAGGGATGAACACTGAAGCTTTCTTT. Its translation is CASNPGMNTEAFF.

The chain combines TRBV5-1 with TRBJ2-7; 9 nucleotides agree with TRBD1. Per the germline V gene, CDR1 is SGHRS and CDR2 is YFSETQ. The CDR3 sequence is 14 residues long. After removal of 2 bases from V and 1 base from J, the junction contained 1 base not matched to a gene. Written as DNA, the CDR3 is TGCGCCAGCAGCTTCGACAGGGGGTCCTACGAGCAGTACTTC. Protein sequence: CASSFDRGSYEQYF.

V is TRBV7-9 and J is TRBJ2-5; no clear D gene. The CDR3 sequence is 11 residues long. CDR1 and CDR2 from the germline V gene are SEHNR and FQNEAQ (reference sequence). Trimming pared 7 bases from V and 7 bases from J, leaving 10 bases between. This CDR3 is CASTASGTQYF. The CDR3 DNA reads as TGTGCCAGCACTGCTTCGGGGACCCAGTACTTC.

The V call is TRBV18, the J call TRBJ2-1; 7 nucleotides agree with TRBD2. Per the germline V gene, CDR1 is KGHSH and CDR2 is LQKENI. The CDR3 consists of 15 residues. Unmatched junction bases numbered 4, after V lost 0 bases and J lost 5 bases. DNA of the CDR3: TGTGCCAGCTCACCACCTGGCGGGGGAGACAATGAGCAGTTCTTC. Residues: CASSPPGGGDNEQFF.

This chain connects TRBV11-2 to TRBJ2-1, with 8 positions matching TRBD1. Germline assignment: CDR1 SGHAT and CDR2 FQNNGV. The CDR3 contains 12 residues. Trimming removed 5 bases from V and 9 bases from J; junction bases left unmatched: 3. The CDR3 DNA is TGTGCCAGCAGCAGACAGGGGTTTGAGCAGTTCTTC. Protein product: CASSRQGFEQFF.

This chain joins TRBV2 and TRBJ1-6, with D unresolved. Trimming took 1 base from V and 5 from J, leaving 6 bases between them. CDR3 size: 14 residues. Germline values: CDR1 SNHLY, CDR2 FYNNEI. The CDR3 protein is CASSEGLHNSPLHF. The DNA for the CDR3 is TGTGCCAGCAGTGAAGGACTCCATAATTCACCCCTCCACTTT.

The V gene is TRBV28, the J gene TRBJ2-7; 8 bases match TRBD1. V shed 5 bases, J shed 5 bases, and the junction held 8 bases outside the gene matches. The CDR3 is 14 amino acids. The germline V gene has CDR1 MDHEN and CDR2 SYDVKM. CDR3: CASSPRTGRHEQYV. The CDR3 DNA follows: TGTGCCAGCAGTCCCAGGACAGGGAGACACGAGCAGTACGTC.